This T cell receptor beta chain was recovered during a study of T cell repertoires and leukemia-associated antigens (dated by TCRdb to between 2018 and 2021). Study-wide context: Around 16 million effective reads were obtained overall, with each sample giving about 5.1 to 7 million read pairs and roughly 3 to 5.0 million effective reads.

TRIzol reagent was used to extract total RNA from the cultured T cells. 5' rapid amplification of cDNA ends (5'RACE) was used to amplify TCRbeta libraries from RNA. Before sequencing, Qubit, an Agilent instrument, and quantitative PCR were used to check library concentration and integrity. A commercial service provider sequenced the qualified libraries on Illumina HiSeq or MiSeq. The study's processing was this. MiXCR version 1.8.2 was used to identify TCR sequences in each sample. For a clone to be considered qualified, a CDR3 longer than four amino acids, an in-frame nucleotide length, and the absence of a stop codon were required. A read counted as effective if the read contained the complete CDR3 structure. RT-PCR with 24 Vbeta primers, GeneScan spectratyping, and Sanger sequencing were used to validate expanded clones. TCRdb passed the public sequencing reads through fastp at Q25 and MiXCR, retaining productive beta sequences. Identical CDR3 protein sequences are pooled into one entry, listed with their most common genes and DNA. The V and J calls here are based on TCRdb, not the publication. Counted in this sample were approximately 12,000 distinct CDR3 sequences; about 40% of them appeared once. In total, the top ten clones hold 30% to 40% of the sample.

As a first step, CD3+ T cells were rested overnight at approximately 2.3 million cells/mL in RPMI 1640 lacking fetal bovine serum. CD3+ T cells were isolated from PBMCs with MACS immunomagnetic beads following the manufacturer's instructions. This clonotype was found many times. Its antigen is unknown. No much larger clone exists at a distance of one base, and base qualities are not known. Overall study results and their limits: The four groups showed no significant differences in numbers of Vbeta genes (about 60), Jbeta genes (around 13), VDJ rearrangements, or unique CDR3s. The antigen specificity and function of the expanded clones were not directly tested and needed further investigation.

This clonotype was obtained from a female donor in good health. Sequencing input: CD3+ T cells sorted from blood and cultured.

Read as DNA, the sequence is TGTGCCTGGAGTAAGCAGGGGGATCATGGCTACACCTTC. This yields the protein CAWSKQGDHGYTF. Recombination linked TRBV30 to TRBJ1-2; 7 nucleotides in the junction match TRBD1. The CDR3, from cysteine to phenylalanine, totals 13 residues. Only the CDR3 region is kept as DNA, spanning 39 bases read in frame from base 1. The germline V gene (reference sequence) supplies CDR1 GTSNPN and CDR2 SVGIG. For this chain, trimming is 2 bases at the V end and 6 bases at the J end, and the number of junction bases without a gene match is 6.